This section outlines one T cell receptor (beta chain) sequence together with its context. What it binds is unknown. The entry originates in a study of T cell responses to AZD1222 COVID-19 vaccine. Study-wide results and limits: Donors were largely white British and mainly female; clonal diversity was possibly underestimated.

The method was immunoSEQ multiplex PCR; TCRdb's version includes in-frame clones alone and lacks a portion of them. The data hold about 110,000 clones, with approximately 86% observed a single time. Germline V CDR1 and CDR2: SGHTA, FQGNSA. The CDR3 loop spans 17 amino acids. V lost 1 base and J 4 bases, leaving 16 bases between the germline ends. The source is an adult in good health. V usage is TRBV7-2 and J usage is TRBJ2-2; the D gene is possibly TRBD2 (6 bases). The starting material was peripheral blood, obtained on day 0 of AZD1222 vaccination. The CDR3 loop is CASSLEWGGIITGELFF. CDR3 DNA: TGTGCCAGCAGCTTAGAGTGGGGCGGGATAATCACCGGGGAGCTGTTTTTT.